Presented here are 13 T cell receptor beta chains from one specimen sequenced in a study of T cell repertoires in aging, cancer and after chemotherapy. Peripheral blood genomic DNA, not sorted cells or RNA, was the template. A mixed TRB-A/B primer pool amplified rearranged TRB by multiplex touch-down PCR. TCRdb itself ran the multiplex PCR reads through MiXCR, one entry per CDR3 protein. The table records 8,000 to 9,000 distinct CDR3 sequences, about two fifths of them present only once. The sequenced sample consisted of blood. The receptors derive from a human donor with a solid tumor.

This clonotype counts as medium-sized. This chain joins TRBV11-3 and TRBJ2-2, with D uncertain. Trimming took off 0 bases at V and 7 bases at J, with 6 bases between the two ends. Germline V gene data show CDR1 as SGHNT and CDR2 as YENEEA. The CDR3 totals 13 residues. Here the CDR3 DNA reads TGTGCCAGCAGCTTAGAAGGGCTCGGGGAGCTGTTTTTT. Amino acid sequence: CASSLEGLGELFF.

Comments on this clonotype: This sequence may be a read error, since a much larger clone differs from it by one base. This chain links TRBV19 with TRBJ2-1; 9 nucleotides agree with TRBD2. The CDR3 is 16 residues long. Germline V gene lookup returns CDR1 LNHDA and CDR2 SQIVND (reference sequence). V shed 8 bases, J shed 5 bases, and the junction held 13 bases outside the gene matches. The CDR3 here is CASPPPGTSRDNEQFF. The CDR3 DNA follows: TGTGCCAGTCCTCCGCCCGGGACTAGCCGCGACAATGAGCAGTTCTTC.

This clonotype was detected only a few times. The chain combines TRBV5-6 with TRBJ2-7; D may match TRBD1 or TRBD2 (5 bases each). Deletions cut 4 bases from V and 7 bases from J, with 15 bases between. Germline CDR1 and CDR2: SGHDT and YYEEEE. The CDR3 spans 13 residues. This chain's CDR3 is CASSPRGISEQYF. CDR3 DNA: TGTGCCAGCAGCCCGAGGGGTATTTCGGAGCAGTACTTC.

For this clonotype: The final CDR3 position lacks the conserved phenylalanine or tryptophan, pointing to a likely read error. No DNA is shown, since the ends of the CDR3 on it are uncertain; the CDR3 is the one TCRdb lists. The rearrangement links TRBV7-9 to TRBJ2-7; TRBD2, as called in the table, went unchecked against the DNA. The V gene's germline CDR1 is SEHNR and CDR2 FQNEAQ (reference sequence). The CDR3 is 12 residues long, ends included. The CDR3 sequence is CASSLGEGTSVL.

This clonotype was seen only a few times. The V call is TRBV5-6, the J call TRBJ1-2; D is unresolved. Germline CDR1 SGHDT, CDR2 YYEEEE. CDR3 length equals 13 residues. The V gene lost 4 bases and the J gene lost 8 bases, with 15 bases spanning the gap. The chain's CDR3 is CASSLAGVEGYTF. The CDR3, as DNA: TGTGCCAGCAGCCTAGCTGGGGTTGAGGGCTACACCTTC.

This chain joins TRBV12-3 or TRBV12-4 and TRBJ1-2; unclear D gene. CDR3 length equals 13 residues. Trimming removed 5 bases from V and 4 bases from J, with 11 bases in between. The CDR3 DNA reads as TGTGCCAGCAGTCCGGGGTTTCGCTATGGCTACACCTTC. Translation gives CASSPGFRYGYTF.

There are a few counts of this clonotype. The chain has TRBV10-3 and TRBJ2-1; D perhaps matches TRBD2 (6 bases). Trimming cost V 9 bases and J 4 bases, with 13 bases left between them. Germline lookup yields CDR1 ENHRY and CDR2 SYGVKD. This CDR3 contains 13 residues. This chain's CDR3 is CAIARGGYNEQFF. The CDR3 region has the DNA TGTGCCATAGCTAGAGGAGGGTACAATGAGCAGTTCTTC.

This clonotype is medium-sized within its sample. The chain recombines TRBV19 with TRBJ2-1, with TRBD2 identical over 7 bases. The length of the CDR3 is 14 residues. The germline gives CDR1 LNHDA, CDR2 SQIVND (reference sequence). J lost 9 bases, V lost 7 bases, and 12 bases had no gene match. The CDR3 is CASINSGRVGEQFF. The CDR3 DNA reads as TGTGCCAGTATCAATAGTGGGAGGGTGGGTGAGCAGTTCTTC.

A remark on this clonotype: The junction departs from germline at one end; a sequencing error may be responsible. The rearrangement links TRBV7-2 to TRBJ2-3; the match to TRBD2 covers 10 bases. CDR1 SGHTA and CDR2 FQGNSA come from the germline V gene. The CDR3 spans 16 residues. CDR3 residues: CASSWTSGYSTDTKYF. The CDR3 DNA sequence: TGTGCCAGCAGCTGGACTAGCGGTTATAGCACAGATACGAAGTATTTT.

A few counts support this clonotype. The chain employs TRBV11-3 and TRBJ1-2, with D perhaps TRBD1 (6 bases). There are 14 residues in the CDR3. The ends were cut back, 4 bases at V and 8 bases at J, with 17 bases in the middle. Germline CDR1 reads SGHNT; CDR2 reads YENEEA. This chain's CDR3 is CASSWDQGGVGYTF. The DNA of the CDR3 is TGTGCCAGCAGCTGGGACCAAGGGGGAGTCGGCTACACCTTC.

This chain links TRBV30 with TRBJ2-3; D unresolved. The CDR3 covers 13 residues. Trimming removed 5 bases from V and 4 bases from J, with 13 bases in between. The germline CDR1 and CDR2 sequences are GTSNPN and SVGIG (reference sequence). CDR3 residues: CAWATDLADTQYF. As DNA, the CDR3 is TGTGCCTGGGCCACGGACCTCGCAGATACGCAGTATTTT.

V usage is TRBV5-1 and J usage is TRBJ2-5; the D gene could be TRBD1 or TRBD2 (5 bases each). The DNA end is a closer match to TRBJ2-1, so the J assignment may be wrong. Looked up from germline, CDR1 is SGHRS and CDR2 is YFSETQ. The CDR3 length is 14 residues. The DNA of the CDR3 is TGCGCCAGCAGCCTCCTGGTGGCCGGGACTGAGCAGTTCTTC. This sequence encodes CASSLLVAGTEQFF.

The V and J genes are TRBV19 and TRBJ1-4, with a tentative D call TRBD1 (5 bases). From germline, CDR1 is LNHDA and CDR2 SQIVND (reference sequence). V was cut by 6 bases and J by 5 bases, with 13 bases left in between. The CDR3 sequence is 14 residues long. CDR3 DNA: TGTGCCAGTAGGCCCCGGGACGGGAATGAAAAACTGTTTTTT. Encoded protein: CASRPRDGNEKLFF.